The clone carrying this TCR beta chain appeared many times. Its antigen remains unknown. This record belongs to a study of metastatic and nonmetastatic thyroid tumors. The overall study: Repertoires of blood and of tissue (tumor or nodule) from malignant and benign thyroid patients were compared. Points from the study as a whole: It was reported that TCR beta diversity was significantly higher in malignant thyroid tumors than benign nodules, in blood and tumor.

In the original workflow: A classifier of distant metastasis in papillary thyroid cancer was built from CDR3 differences (across clinicopathological groups). With MiXCR, TCRdb called clones anew from the PCR reads. The V and J calls shown here were made by TCRdb, not taken from the authors' results. The sample has about 92,000 clones; approximately 15% are singletons. V lost 6 bases to trimming and J lost 6 bases; unmatched junction nucleotides: 9. Germline-derived CDR1 and CDR2 are MNHEY and SVGEGT. The CDR3 extends over 16 amino acids. All patients were treatment-naive before thyroid surgery. The sequenced material came from blood. The chain is built from TRBV6-2 or TRBV6-3 and TRBJ2-7; 15 nucleotides line up with TRBD2. This receptor was taken from a female donor with papillary thyroid cancer or a benign thyroid nodule (not recorded which). Some clones in this sample may be carry-over from other donors' samples. CDR3 amino acids: CASRSGLAGGPSEQYF. In DNA form, the CDR3 reads TGTGCCAGCAGATCAGGACTAGCGGGGGGGCCCTCCGAGCAGTACTTC.